This T cell receptor beta chain was retrieved from a study of cytomegalovirus exposure and HLA in healthy donors (dated by TCRdb to about 2017). Background for the entire study: An earlier analysis of several hundred of the donors reported around 280 Gb of sequence data and 100 million to 120 million unique TCR beta sequences obtained from about 179 million T cells. Approximately 300 gigabases of sequencing data and around 88 million unique TCR sequences made up an early release that covered approximately 650 HLA-typed donors. Of the roughly 400 genotyped donors, approximately 83% fell in the genetic ancestry cluster associated with self-reported Caucasian donors. The study aimed to test whether signatures of past pathogen exposure could be identified by cataloging public T cell receptors. The study profiled the T cell repertoires of some 610 subjects by immunosequencing and related them to cytomegalovirus serostatus. Along with the approximately 620-subject first cohort, a separate validation cohort of about 110 different subjects was used. The study combined high-throughput TCR immunosequencing, statistical association of individual TCRs with disease status, and machine learning to predict cytomegalovirus infection status. In a later analysis, previously published TCR beta repertoires from fewer than 750 donors were re-analyzed and high-resolution HLA genotyping was added so that TCR occurrence patterns could be studied. In the later analysis, no new phenotypic data were used to find candidate immune exposures; instead, reliance was placed on TCR beta sequences and their occurrence across donors. To decide whether each TCR beta V gene segment behaved as functional or pseudogenic, an earlier analysis of some 600 of the donors relied on high-throughput TCR beta sequencing. Donor age, sex, ethnicity and CMV serostatus were collected together with the repertoire data. In a later genetic analysis, genome-wide SNP genotypes for about three fifths of the roughly 670 donors were used, and that subset was treated as a discovery cohort. All discovery cohort repertoires had been generated using a single sequencing platform. Class I and class II HLA loci were covered by the typing at four-digit resolution. Typing coverage varied by locus: roughly 629-640 donors for A, B, C, DRB1 and DQB1; some 520 for DQA1; some 610 for DPA1; more than 450 for DPB1. Several DR-DQ haplotypes were treated as single units for association and clustering because of strong linkage in the cohort. Across approximately 400 genotyped donors of the cohort, an average of approximately 220,000 unique TCR beta nucleotide sequences per donor were sequenced, and around 20% of those sequences were non-productive.

The germline V and J ends show losses of 4 bases and 9 bases respectively, and no gene match explains 12 bases of the junction. Spanning cysteine to phenylalanine, the CDR3 consists of 17 amino acids. CDR3 DNA is the only sequence kept; it has 51 bases, read in frame from the first base. CDR1 and CDR2 are read off the germline V gene as SGHRS and YFSETQ. The method behind the library was the immunoSEQ multiplex PCR assay. A mixture of 60 forward primers for TCR Vbeta segments and 13 reverse primers for TCR Jbeta segments was used in the multiplex PCR. The CDR3 region of rearranged TCR beta genes was amplified from genomic DNA with a multiplex PCR assay. The Illumina HiSeq System was used to sequence the amplified TCR beta libraries as 87-base-pair reads. As for the original processing: Across the 670 or so repertoires, a later analysis counted tens of millions of unique TCR beta chains, around 10 million of which were shared by at least two donors. Raw reads were error-corrected and collapsed into unique sequences with a nearest-neighbor algorithm that merged closely related sequences to remove PCR and sequencing errors. To assign V, D and J gene segments, CDR3 sequences were aligned to IMGT reference sequences. For a sequence to be retained, at least a six-nucleotide match to both a V gene segment and a J gene segment was required. Rearrangements were classified as productive when the CDR3 lacked stop codons and remained in frame with V and J, and all other rearrangements were classified as non-productive. CDR3 was defined according to IMGT convention as the region running from the second conserved V-encoded cysteine to the conserved J-encoded phenylalanine. In an earlier analysis of approximately 590 of the donors, sequences lacking an unambiguous match to a single V gene segment were excluded. An earlier analysis of 587 of the donors called V segments functional above 56.7% productive rearrangements and segregating when the between-donor standard deviation exceeded 5%. A statistical classification framework was built to diagnose cytomegalovirus status from the catalog of TCR beta chain sequences. V and J gene assignment, in a later analysis, came from comparing TCR nucleotide sequences with IMGT/GENE-DB human TR gene sequences. A later analysis assigned CDR3 sequences and most-parsimonious VDJ recombination scenarios with the TCRdist pipeline. A later analysis defined each TCR beta chain by its CDR3 amino acid sequence plus V-gene family, and excluded reads lacking a unique V-gene family. As a way to deal with suspected cross-contamination and a sequencing artifact, a later analysis dropped approximately 570 nucleotide sequences that were highly shared and had low generation probability. In a later analysis, a clonal expansion index was calculated for each public chain from normalized within-repertoire ranks of inferred template counts. In a later analysis, generation probabilities were computed using a VDJ recombination model fitted to out-of-frame rearrangements, and the results were checked against IGoR. Hypergeometric tests were used in a later analysis to score TCR-TCR, TCR-HLA and TCR-CMV co-occurrence, with a repertoire-size bias correction applied to the TCR pairs. False discovery rates were estimated in a later analysis by permuting HLA or CMV assignments 20 times. A later analysis grouped co-occurring TCRs with DBSCAN, adding TCRdist sequence similarity when clustering within HLA-allele-positive subsets. Repertoires with fewer than 30,000 or more than 120,000 public chains, plus five repertoires with anomalous nucleotide sharing, were excluded from co-occurrence clustering. TCRdb stores this immuneACCESS table with in-frame sequences only. Part of the clones is absent; in the studies checked, under half of the shortfall reflects unresolved V genes, and no reason is known for the rest. The DNA gave D and trimming, while V, J and clone size come from that table. In this sample the table shows roughly 90,000 clones, roughly four fifths of which occur a single time. The top ten clonotypes cover about 3.7% of the sample.

The research as a whole found: Because some donors lacked HLA typing at each locus, the association tests relied only on the typed subset. Assigning TCR associations to individual alleles was difficult when HLA alleles, especially DR and DQ, strongly co-occurred. A cluster of highly shared sequence variants was judged likely to represent a technical artifact of the sequencing pipeline. Because counts were too low, seventeen rarely observed V segments, including chromosome 9 orphons, were excluded from the earlier analysis of fewer than 650 of the donors. In a later analysis, TCR association rates were found to vary across HLA loci, with the most associated TCRs seen for DRB1 alleles and the fewest for HLA-C alleles. A further reported finding was that TCR beta sequences accurately predicted the HLA-A and HLA-B alleles for most subjects in the first cohort. A later genetic analysis associated a missense DCLRE1C variant with V-gene and J-gene trimming of TCR beta chains, and an independent cohort replicated the association. Only TCR beta chains were sequenced in this cohort, and the absence of alpha or paired-chain data limited detectable features. Linkage disequilibrium might explain the correlated functional status among segregating V segments, but an unknown experimental factor could not be ruled out. A later analysis found that most CMV-associated TCR beta chains appeared HLA-restricted, with HLA associations seemingly driven largely by CMV exposure. The only immune exposure information available for the cohort was CMV serostatus. A later genetic analysis reported fewer N-insertions in productive TCRs among donors in an Asian-associated ancestry cluster than the approximately 670-donor mean. In a later analysis, several top co-occurrence clusters were reported to appear linked to parvovirus B19, influenza, CMV and Epstein-Barr virus. The 87-base-pair reads could not distinguish some IMGT-functional V segments, including TRBV6-2 and TRBV6-3, so those segments were excluded. It was suggested by the authors that the approach could potentially be generalized to other disease states and immunological phenotypes. The classifier was reported to diagnose cytomegalovirus status with high specificity and sensitivity in both the original and validation cohorts. In a later analysis, around 15,000 TCR beta sequences were associated with specific HLA alleles at a false discovery rate of 0.05. An earlier analysis of several hundred of the donors showed that most TCR beta V segments appeared in productive rearrangements either about 90% or about 30% of the time, which broadly matched IMGT annotations. Presence/absence analyses assumed roughly uniform sequencing depth across donors, an assumption that may not hold. Most TCR sequences were seen in very few donors, while some public TCRs were found in many individuals. A few of the identified cytomegalovirus-associated TCR beta chains were confirmed in vitro to be specific for cytomegalovirus antigens. The study listed approximately 160 TCR beta chains as associated with cytomegalovirus. A later analysis found that HLA-associated TCR beta chains were more clonally expanded and had lower generation probabilities than equally common non-associated chains.

The cohort consisted of some 730 healthy bone marrow donors. Cohort members were all nominally healthy when sampled, although unrecorded immune exposures were likely present. The donor tested CMV seropositive and was one of the 289 seropositive cohort members. A peripheral blood sample was collected from each donor, and TCR beta sequencing was performed on peripheral blood mononuclear cells. Genomic DNA extraction from the blood cell samples was performed with the Qiagen DNeasy Blood Extraction Kit. With respect to this clone: It lacks a known antigen. No much larger clonotype is one base removed from it; base qualities were not supplied.

The sample taken for sequencing was PBMCs. The V and J genes are TRBV5-1 and TRBJ2-1; TRBD2 lines up with 14 middle nucleotides. The source is a young man in good health and CMV-seropositive. The CDR3 reads as follows: CASSPGTSGSPWGEQFF. The DNA sequence is given as TGCGCCAGCAGCCCGGGGACTAGCGGGAGCCCCTGGGGTGAGCAGTTCTTC.